A selection of T cell receptor beta chains follows, all from one sample in a study of cytomegalovirus exposure and HLA in healthy donors. The table came from immunoSEQ multiplex PCR; TCRdb's copy has only in-frame clones and leaves some out. Counted here are more than 45,000 clones, approximately 89% occurring once; the ten biggest clones make up around 14%. The sequencing sample was made of PBMCs. The receptors come from a woman aged 18-29 years in good health and CMV-seronegative. Each CDR3 is given with its conserved first and last residue. Fields, in order: clone size, V gene, D gene, J gene, CDR3 DNA, CDR3 protein. D genes are given only for firm matches. Clone sizes are given selectively: once, few, many, or a class where the clone is expanded.

clone size: .; V gene: TRBV30; D gene: .; J gene: TRBJ1-3; CDR3 DNA: TGTGCCTGGAGTGTATCAGTCTCTGGAAACACCATATATTTT; CDR3 protein: CAWSVSVSGNTIYF
clone size: .; V gene: TRBV2; D gene: TRBD1; J gene: TRBJ1-4; CDR3 DNA: TGTGCCAGCAGGGACAGGGCTGCAACTAATGAAAAACTGTTTTTT; CDR3 protein: CASRDRAATNEKLFF
clone size: .; V gene: TRBV11-2; D gene: TRBD2; J gene: TRBJ2-5; CDR3 DNA: TGTGCCAGCAGCGAACTAGCGGGGGAGCCCCTCGGGACCCAGTACTTC; CDR3 protein: CASSELAGEPLGTQYF
clone size: .; V gene: TRBV4-3; D gene: .; J gene: TRBJ2-1; CDR3 DNA: TGCGCCAGCAGCCAAGTTGGGGGCAACAATGAGCAGTTCTTC; CDR3 protein: CASSQVGGNNEQFF
clone size: few; V gene: TRBV5-6; D gene: TRBD1; J gene: TRBJ2-7; CDR3 DNA: TGTGCCAGCAGCTCCCTCGGGACAGGGGCAAACGAGCAGTACTTC; CDR3 protein: CASSSLGTGANEQYF
clone size: .; V gene: TRBV29-1; D gene: .; J gene: TRBJ2-2; CDR3 DNA: TGCAGCGTTAAGACAGGGAACACCGGGGAGCTGTTTTTT; CDR3 protein: CSVKTGNTGELFF
clone size: .; V gene: TRBV12-5; D gene: .; J gene: TRBJ1-2; CDR3 DNA: TGTGCTAGTGGCCTCTCACCCGTGTGGGGAGATGGCTACACCTTC; CDR3 protein: CASGLSPVWGDGYTF
clone size: .; V gene: TRBV7-2; D gene: .; J gene: TRBJ2-7; CDR3 DNA: TGTGCCAGCAGCCTCAACTCGGACAGCTCCTACGAGCAGTACTTC; CDR3 protein: CASSLNSDSSYEQYF
clone size: .; V gene: TRBV4-1; D gene: TRBD2; J gene: TRBJ2-1; CDR3 DNA: TGCGCCAGCAGCCAAGCCGGGGGGGCCTACAATGAGCAGTTCTTC; CDR3 protein: CASSQAGGAYNEQFF
clone size: .; V gene: TRBV5-5; D gene: .; J gene: TRBJ2-7; CDR3 DNA: TGTGCCAGCAGCCCATCCTACGAGCAGTACTTC; CDR3 protein: CASSPSYEQYF
clone size: .; V gene: TRBV7-9; D gene: TRBD1; J gene: TRBJ1-2; CDR3 DNA: TGTGCCAGCAGCCCTAGGACAGGGGGAAATGGCTACACCTTC; CDR3 protein: CASSPRTGGNGYTF
clone size: .; V gene: TRBV2; D gene: .; J gene: TRBJ2-7; CDR3 DNA: TGTGCCAGCACGGACAGTACCTACGAGCAGTACTTC; CDR3 protein: CASTDSTYEQYF
clone size: .; V gene: TRBV2; D gene: TRBD1; J gene: TRBJ1-4; CDR3 DNA: TGTGCCAGCAGGGCTCGACCCGGGACAGATGAAAAACTGTTTTTT; CDR3 protein: CASRARPGTDEKLFF
clone size: .; V gene: TRBV29-1; D gene: TRBD2; J gene: TRBJ2-7; CDR3 DNA: TGCAGCGTTAGGGGAGGGAACTCCTACGAGCAGTACTTC; CDR3 protein: CSVRGGNSYEQYF
clone size: .; V gene: TRBV11-2; D gene: TRBD2; J gene: TRBJ2-3; CDR3 DNA: TGTGCCAGCAGCTTAATGGCTAGCGGGAGGGGAGATACGCAGTATTTT; CDR3 protein: CASSLMASGRGDTQYF
clone size: .; V gene: TRBV11-2; D gene: TRBD1; J gene: TRBJ1-5; CDR3 DNA: TGTGCCAGCAGCGTAGGGACAGGGAATAGCAATCAGCCCCAGCATTTT; CDR3 protein: CASSVGTGNSNQPQHF
clone size: .; V gene: TRBV27; D gene: .; J gene: TRBJ2-3; CDR3 DNA: TGTGCCAGCTCTTTACAGTTTAGCACAGATACGCAGTATTTT; CDR3 protein: CASSLQFSTDTQYF
clone size: many; V gene: TRBV11-2; D gene: .; J gene: TRBJ1-1; CDR3 DNA: TGTGCCAGCAGCCCACAGGGAGGGACTGAAGCTTTCTTT; CDR3 protein: CASSPQGGTEAFF
clone size: .; V gene: TRBV29-1; D gene: .; J gene: TRBJ1-4; CDR3 DNA: TGCAGCTTACTATCCGCCGGGACACCTACTACCCTTTCAACTAATGAAAAACTGTTTTTT; CDR3 protein: CSLLSAGTPTTLSTNEKLFF
clone size: .; V gene: TRBV18; D gene: TRBD2; J gene: TRBJ2-5; CDR3 DNA: TGTGCCAGCTCACCACCGGGAGGGGAGACCCAGTACTTC; CDR3 protein: CASSPPGGETQYF